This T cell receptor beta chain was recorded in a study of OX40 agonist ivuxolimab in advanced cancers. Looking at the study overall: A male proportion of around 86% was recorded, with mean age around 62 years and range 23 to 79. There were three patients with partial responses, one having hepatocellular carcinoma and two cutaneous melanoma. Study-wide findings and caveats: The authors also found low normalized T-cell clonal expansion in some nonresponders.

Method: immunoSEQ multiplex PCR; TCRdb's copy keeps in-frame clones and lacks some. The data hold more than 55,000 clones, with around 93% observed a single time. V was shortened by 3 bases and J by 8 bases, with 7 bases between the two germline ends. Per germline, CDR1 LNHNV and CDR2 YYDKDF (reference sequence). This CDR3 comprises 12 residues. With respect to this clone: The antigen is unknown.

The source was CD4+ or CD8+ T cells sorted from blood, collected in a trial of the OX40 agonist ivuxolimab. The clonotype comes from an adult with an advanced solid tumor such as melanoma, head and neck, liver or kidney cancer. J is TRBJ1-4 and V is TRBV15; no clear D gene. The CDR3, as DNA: TGTGCCACCAGCAGTATCGGGGAAAAACTGTTTTTT. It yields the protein CATSSIGEKLFF.